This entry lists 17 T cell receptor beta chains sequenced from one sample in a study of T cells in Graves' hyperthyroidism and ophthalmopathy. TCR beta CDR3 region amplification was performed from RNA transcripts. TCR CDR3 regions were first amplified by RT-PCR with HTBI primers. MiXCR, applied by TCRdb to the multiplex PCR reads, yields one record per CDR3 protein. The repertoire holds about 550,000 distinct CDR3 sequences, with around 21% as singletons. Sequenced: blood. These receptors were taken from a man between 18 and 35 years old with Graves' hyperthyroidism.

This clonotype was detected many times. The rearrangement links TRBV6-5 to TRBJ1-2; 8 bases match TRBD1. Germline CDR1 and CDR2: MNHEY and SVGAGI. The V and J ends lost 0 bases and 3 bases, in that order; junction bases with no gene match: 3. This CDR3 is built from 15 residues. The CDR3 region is CASSYSGTGDYGYTF. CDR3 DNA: TGTGCCAGCAGTTACTCCGGGACAGGAGACTATGGCTACACCTTC.

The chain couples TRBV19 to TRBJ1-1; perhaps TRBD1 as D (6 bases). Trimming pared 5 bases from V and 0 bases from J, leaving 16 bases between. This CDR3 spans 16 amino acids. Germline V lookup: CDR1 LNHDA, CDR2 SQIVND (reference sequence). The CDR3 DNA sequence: TGTGCCAGTAGTCCGCGGACAGTTACCTTGAACACTGAAGCTTTCTTT. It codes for CASSPRTVTLNTEAFF.

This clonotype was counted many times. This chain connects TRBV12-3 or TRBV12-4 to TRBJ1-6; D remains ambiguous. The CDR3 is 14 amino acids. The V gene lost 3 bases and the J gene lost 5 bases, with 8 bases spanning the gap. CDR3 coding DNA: TGTGCCAGCAGTTTGACGGGGAATAATTCACCCCTCCACTTT. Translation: CASSLTGNNSPLHF.

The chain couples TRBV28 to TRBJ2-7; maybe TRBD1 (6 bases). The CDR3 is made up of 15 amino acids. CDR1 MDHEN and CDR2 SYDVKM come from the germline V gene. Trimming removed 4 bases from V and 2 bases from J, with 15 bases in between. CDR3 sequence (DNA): TGTGCCAGCAGTTCTGACAGGTCTATGACCTACGAGCAGTACTTC. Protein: CASSSDRSMTYEQYF.

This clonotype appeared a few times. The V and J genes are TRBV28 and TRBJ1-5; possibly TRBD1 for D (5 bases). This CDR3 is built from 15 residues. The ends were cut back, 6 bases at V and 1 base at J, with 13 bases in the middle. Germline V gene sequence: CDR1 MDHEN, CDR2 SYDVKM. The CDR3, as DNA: TGTGCCAGCAGATCCCAACGGGGGAGCAATCAGCCCCAGCATTTT. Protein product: CASRSQRGSNQPQHF.

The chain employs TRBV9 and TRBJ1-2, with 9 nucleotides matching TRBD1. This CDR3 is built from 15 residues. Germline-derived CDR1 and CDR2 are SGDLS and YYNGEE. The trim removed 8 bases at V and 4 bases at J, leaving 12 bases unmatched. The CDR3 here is CASHPGTGRGYGYTF. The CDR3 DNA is TGTGCCAGTCATCCAGGGACAGGGAGGGGCTATGGCTACACCTTC.

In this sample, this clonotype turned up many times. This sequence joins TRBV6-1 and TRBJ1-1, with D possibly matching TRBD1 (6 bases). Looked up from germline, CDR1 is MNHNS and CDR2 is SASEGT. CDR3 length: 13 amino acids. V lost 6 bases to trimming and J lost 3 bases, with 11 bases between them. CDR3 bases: TGTGCCAGCAGGAACAGGGCTGACACTGAAGCTTTCTTT. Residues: CASRNRADTEAFF.

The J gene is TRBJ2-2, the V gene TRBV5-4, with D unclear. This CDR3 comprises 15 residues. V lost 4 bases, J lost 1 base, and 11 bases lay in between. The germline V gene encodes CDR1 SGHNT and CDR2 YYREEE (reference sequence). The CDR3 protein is CASSRKTENTGELFF. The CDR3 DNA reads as TGTGCCAGCAGCCGGAAGACGGAGAACACCGGGGAGCTGTTTTTT.

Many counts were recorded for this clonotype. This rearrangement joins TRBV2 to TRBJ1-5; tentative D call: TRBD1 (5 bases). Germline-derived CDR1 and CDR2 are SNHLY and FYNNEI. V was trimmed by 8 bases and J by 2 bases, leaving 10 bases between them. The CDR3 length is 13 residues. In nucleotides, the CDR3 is TGTGCCAGCCGCGACAGTGGCAATCAGCCCCAGCATTTT. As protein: CASRDSGNQPQHF.

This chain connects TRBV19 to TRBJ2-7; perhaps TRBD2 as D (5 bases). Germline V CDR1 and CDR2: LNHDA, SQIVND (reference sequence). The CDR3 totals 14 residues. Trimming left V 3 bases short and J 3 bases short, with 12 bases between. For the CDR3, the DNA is TGTGCCAGTAGTATTGGGAGCCCCCTCTACGAGCAGTACTTC. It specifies CASSIGSPLYEQYF.

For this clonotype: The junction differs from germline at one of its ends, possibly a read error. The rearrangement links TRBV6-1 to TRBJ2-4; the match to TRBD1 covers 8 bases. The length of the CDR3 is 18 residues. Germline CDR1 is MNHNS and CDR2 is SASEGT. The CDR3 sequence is CASGAAAGGAGNKNIKYF. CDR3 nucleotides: TGTGCCAGCGGTGCCGCTGCAGGGGGCGCGGGTAACAAAAACATTAAGTACTTC.

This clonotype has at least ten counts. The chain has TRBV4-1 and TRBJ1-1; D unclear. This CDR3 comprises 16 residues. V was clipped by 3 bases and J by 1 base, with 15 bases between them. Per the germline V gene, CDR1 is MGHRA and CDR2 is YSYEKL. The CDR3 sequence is CASSQTDGPGNTEAFF. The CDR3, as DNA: TGCGCCAGCAGCCAGACGGATGGGCCAGGGAACACTGAAGCTTTCTTT.

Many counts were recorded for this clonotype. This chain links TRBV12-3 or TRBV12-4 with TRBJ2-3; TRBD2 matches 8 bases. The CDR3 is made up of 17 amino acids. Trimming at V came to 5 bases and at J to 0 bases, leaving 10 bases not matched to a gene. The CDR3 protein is CASSPLRGDSSTDTQYF. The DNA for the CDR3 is TGTGCCAGCAGTCCTTTGCGGGGGGACTCTAGCACAGATACGCAGTATTTT.

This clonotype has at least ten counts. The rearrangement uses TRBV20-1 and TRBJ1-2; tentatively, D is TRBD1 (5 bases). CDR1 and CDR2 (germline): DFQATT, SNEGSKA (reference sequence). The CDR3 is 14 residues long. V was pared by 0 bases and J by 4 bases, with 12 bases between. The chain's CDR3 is CSARERREAYGYTF. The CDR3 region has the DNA TGCAGTGCTAGAGAGCGCAGGGAAGCCTATGGCTACACCTTC.

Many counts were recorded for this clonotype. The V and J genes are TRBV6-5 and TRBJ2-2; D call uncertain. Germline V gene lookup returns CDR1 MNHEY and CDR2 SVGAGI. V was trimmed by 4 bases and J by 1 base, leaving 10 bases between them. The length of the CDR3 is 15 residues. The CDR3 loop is CASSSTVGNTGELFF. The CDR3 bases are TGTGCCAGCAGTTCGACTGTAGGGAACACCGGGGAGCTGTTTTTT.

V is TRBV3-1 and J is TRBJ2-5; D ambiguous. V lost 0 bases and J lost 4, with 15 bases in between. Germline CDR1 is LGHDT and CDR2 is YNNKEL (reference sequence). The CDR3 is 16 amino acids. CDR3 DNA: TGTGCCAGCAGCCAAGAGTGGGTTAGTAGGCCAGAGACCCAGTACTTC. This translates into CASSQEWVSRPETQYF.

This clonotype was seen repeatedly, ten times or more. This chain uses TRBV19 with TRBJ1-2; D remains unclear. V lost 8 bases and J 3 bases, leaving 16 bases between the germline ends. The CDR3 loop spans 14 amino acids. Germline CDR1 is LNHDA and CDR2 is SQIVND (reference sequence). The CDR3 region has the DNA TGTGCCAGTTCGGACGTGGGCAGAGACTATGGCTACACCTTC. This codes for CASSDVGRDYGYTF.